What follows are 3 T cell receptor beta chains derived from one specimen sequenced in a study of cytotoxic CD8 clonotypes in ibrutinib-treated CLL. TCRdb's table, derived via immunoSEQ multiplex PCR, lists solely in-frame clones and lacks some. Of around 140,000 clones in the sample, approximately 83% were seen once. This sample comprised PBMCs, obtained after 24 months of ibrutinib treatment. The receptors shown here come from a human donor with chronic lymphocytic leukemia.

The rearrangement links TRBV11-2 to TRBJ1-1; D uncertain. The CDR3 contains 13 residues. V was clipped by 1 base and J by 1 base, with 4 bases between them. The germline V gene encodes CDR1 SGHAT and CDR2 FQNNGV. The CDR3 sequence: CASSLGGNTEAFF. In nucleotides, the CDR3 is TGTGCCAGCAGCTTAGGTGGGAACACTGAAGCTTTCTTT.

V gene TRBV19 combines with J gene TRBJ2-7, with D possibly matching TRBD1 (7 bases). Germline CDR1 LNHDA, CDR2 SQIVND (reference sequence). The V gene lost 5 bases and the J gene lost 9 bases, with 20 bases spanning the gap. The CDR3 has 14 amino acids. CDR3 amino acids: CASSQQEGAPGQYF. The CDR3 DNA follows: TGTGCCAGTAGTCAGCAGGAGGGGGCGCCTGGGCAGTACTTC. Combining the CDR3 with reference TRBV19 and TRBJ2-7 gives the whole variable domain DGGITQSPKYLFRKEGQNVTLSCEQNLNHDAMYWYRQDPGQGLRLIYYSQIVNDFQKGDIAEGYSVSREKKESFPLTVTSAQKNPTAFYLCASSQQEGAPGQYFGPGTRLTVT.

V is TRBV25-1 and J is TRBJ2-7; D unclear. V lost 7 bases and J 6 bases, leaving 13 bases between the germline ends. The CDR3 length is 12 residues. Germline V lookup: CDR1 MGHDK, CDR2 SYGVNS. CDR3 residues: CASTNERREQYF. In nucleotides, the CDR3 is TGTGCCAGCACGAATGAGAGGCGCGAGCAGTACTTC.